Shown below are 25 T cell receptor delta chains from a single sample sequenced in a study of gamma-delta chains in newborns, infants, children. TCRdb fed the reads to CATT. Among over 2,500 delta-chain clones listed, 40% to 60% were seen once. Sequencing used blood. Source of these receptors: a child who received the measles vaccine.

By sample fraction, this clone is large. This sequence joins TRDV3 and TRDJ1, with TRDD2 as a possible D gene (5 bases). The germline CDR1 and CDR2 sequences are TVYSNPD and GDNSRS (reference sequence). V was trimmed by 4 bases and J by 0 bases, leaving 18 bases between them. The CDR3 sequence is 15 residues long. The CDR3 sequence is CASLLSHKYTDKLIF. The CDR3 DNA reads TGTGCCTCCCTACTTTCCCACAAGTACACCGATAAACTCATCTTT. Filled out from reference TRDV3 and TRDJ1, the complete variable domain reads CDKVTQSSPDQTVASGSEVVLLCTYDTVYSNPDLFWYRIRPDYSFQFVFYGDNSRSEGADFTQGRFSVKHILTQKAFHLVISPVRTEDSATYYCASLLSHKYTDKLIFGKGTRVTVEP.

With regard to this clone: A much larger clone differs by one base, so this may be a read error. The J gene is TRDJ1, the V gene TRDV2; TRDD3 aligns across 11 bases. The CDR3 loop spans 16 amino acids. Germline CDR1 reads GEAIGNYY; CDR2 reads EKD. V lost 5 bases to trimming and J lost 4 bases; unmatched junction nucleotides: 11. CDR3 nucleotides: TGTGCCTGTGGCGCTCTCTGGGGGATACATAACGATAAACTCATCTTT. Translating gives CACGALWGIHNDKLIF.

About this clone itself: This may be a read error, as it is one base from a much larger clone. This chain links TRAV29/DV5 with TRDJ1, with D possibly being TRDD3 (6 bases). Germline loops: CDR1 NSMFDY, CDR2 ISSIKDK. The CDR3 is made up of 16 amino acids. The CDR3 protein is CATSRFPGIVTDKLIF. CDR3 DNA: TGTGCAACAAGCAGGTTTCCGGGGATTGTAACCGATAAACTCATCTTT.

This clone was recorded only once. Given a much more abundant clone one base away, this may be a read error. The chain recombines TRDV2 with TRDJ1; the match to TRDD3 covers 11 bases. The CDR3 runs to 18 residues. Germline CDR1 GEAIGNYY, CDR2 EKD. With 3 bases clipped from V and 6 bases from J, the junction kept 17 bases outside the gene matches. The CDR3 DNA sequence: TGTGCCTGTGACTCTGTACTGGGGGATAATCGCAGATACAATAAACTCATCTTT. Translating gives CACDSVLGDNRRYNKLIF.

As for this clone: This could be a read error, since a much larger clone is one nucleotide away. The rearrangement joins TRDV2 to TRDJ1; 8 bases fit TRDD3. The V segment lost 3 bases and the J segment 0 bases; nucleotides outside the gene matches: 5. The germline V gene has CDR1 GEAIGNYY and CDR2 EKD. The CDR3 totals 15 residues. Written as DNA, the CDR3 is TGTGCCTGTGACGGACTGGGGGGGCACACCGATAAACTCATCTTT. This sequence encodes CACDGLGGHTDKLIF.

In its sample, this clone was seen a few times. This chain links TRDV2 with TRDJ1, with a tentative D call TRDD3 (5 bases). CDR1 GEAIGNYY and CDR2 EKD come from the germline V gene. The CDR3 length is 19 residues. Trimming removed 2 bases at V and 0 bases at J, with 24 bases between. The CDR3 sequence is CACDILGRPRGSYTDKLIF. The CDR3 nucleotides read TGTGCCTGTGACATATTGGGGAGGCCCCGGGGTTCGTACACCGATAAACTCATCTTT.

This clone is deemed medium-sized. The sample holds other DNA sequences that translate to the same CDR3. The chain is built from TRDV2 and TRDJ3; the match to TRDD3 covers 11 bases. CDR1 and CDR2 (germline): GEAIGNYY, EKD. This CDR3 spans 18 amino acids. V was pared by 1 base and J by 0 bases, with 1 base of the junction left unmatched. The CDR3 loop is CACDTGGYASWDTRQMFF. CDR3 DNA: TGTGCCTGTGACACTGGGGGATACGCCTCCTGGGACACCCGACAGATGTTTTTC.

In its sample, this clone was seen once. The germline gene is not matched at one end of the junction; a read error may be the cause. The chain employs TRDV1 and TRDJ1, with D possibly being TRDD3 (6 bases). This CDR3 spans 19 amino acids. Germline V lookup: CDR1 TSWWSYY, CDR2 QGS. CDR3 residues: CAPGDVTRGWGAMGDKLIF. CDR3 in DNA: TGTGCTCCTGGGGATGTGACGCGCGGCTGGGGAGCAATGGGCGATAAACTCATCTTT.

The rearrangement links TRDV2 to TRDJ1; no definite D call. Germline loops: CDR1 GEAIGNYY, CDR2 EKD. The CDR3 length is 16 residues. Trimming took 3 bases from V and 3 from J, leaving 19 bases between them. The CDR3 protein is CACDSVTEVHPDKLIF. The CDR3 DNA reads TGTGCCTGTGACTCTGTGACTGAGGTCCACCCCGATAAACTCATCTTT.

In regard to this clone: This likely traces to a read error, being one base from a far larger clone. V is TRDV2 and J is TRDJ3, with 7 bases lining up with TRDD3. The V segment lost 0 bases and the J segment 2 bases; nucleotides outside the gene matches: 6. The CDR3 runs to 18 residues. The germline gives CDR1 GEAIGNYY, CDR2 EKD. CDR3 nucleotide sequence: TGTGCCTGTGACACCCTACTGGGGTATACCTGGGACACCCGACAGATGTTTTTC. Its translation is CACDTLLGYTWDTRQMFF.

This clone was detected only once. One base away lies a much larger clone, so this may be a sequencing read error. This chain connects TRDV2 to TRDJ1, with 8 nucleotides matching TRDD3. The CDR3 has 22 residues. The germline gives CDR1 GEAIGNYY, CDR2 EKD. Germline trimming cut 3 bases from V and 0 bases from J; bases unmatched to any gene: 26. CDR3 protein: CACDDLFLGRTGGPPYTDKLIF. CDR3 coding DNA: TGTGCCTGTGACGACCTTTTCCTAGGTCGGACTGGGGGTCCCCCTTACACCGATAAACTCATCTTT.

With regard to this clone: This may stem from a read error, because a much larger clone lies one nucleotide away. Other DNA variants within this sample encode the same CDR3. This chain uses TRDV2 with TRDJ3, with 8 bases matching TRDD3. Per germline, CDR1 GEAIGNYY and CDR2 EKD. The CDR3 extends over 19 amino acids. In DNA, the CDR3 is TGTGCATGTGACACTCTACTGGGGGCTATCTCCTGGGACACCCGACAGATGTTTTTC. Its translation is CACDTLLGAISWDTRQMFF.

This clone was counted only a few times. J is TRDJ3 and V is TRDV2; TRDD3 aligns across 10 bases. The CDR3 extends over 22 amino acids. Trimming removed 3 bases from V and 0 bases from J; junction bases left unmatched: 16. Germline V gene data show CDR1 as GEAIGNYY and CDR2 as EKD. CDR3 DNA sequence: TGTGCCTGTGACCCCGCCAGGGGTGGGGGATACTCGCTCTCCTGGGACACCCGACAGATGTTTTTC. Its protein is CACDPARGGGYSLSWDTRQMFF.

On this clone itself: A much larger clone is a single base away; this may be a read error. The genes are TRDV2 and TRDJ3; 12 nucleotides agree with TRDD3. CDR1 GEAIGNYY and CDR2 EKD come from the germline V gene. V lost 2 bases to trimming and J lost 5 bases; unmatched junction nucleotides: 3. The CDR3 contains 17 residues. The DNA of the CDR3 is TGTGCCTGTGACAATACTGGGGGATACAGGGACACCCGACAGATGTTTTTC. This gives the protein CACDNTGGYRDTRQMFF.

With respect to this clone: A far bigger clonotype differs at one base, so this is likely a read error. The chain uses TRDV2 and TRDJ1, with 7 bases that match TRDD3. The CDR3 has 13 amino acids. In germline, CDR1 is GEAIGNYY, CDR2 EKD. The CDR3 nucleotides are TGTGCCCGTGACACCTGGGGGACCGATAAACTCATCTTT. Translation gives CARDTWGTDKLIF.

V usage is TRDV2 and J usage is TRDJ3, with TRDD3 matching 7 bases. Germline CDR1 GEAIGNYY, CDR2 EKD. The V gene end was trimmed by 3 bases and the J gene end by 0 bases; junction bases not matched to a gene: 13. The CDR3 is 20 amino acids. The CDR3 here is CACDSMGGIHPSWDTRQMFF. CDR3 sequence (DNA): TGTGCCTGTGACTCGATGGGGGGGATTCACCCCTCCTGGGACACCCGACAGATGTTTTTC.

By sample share, this clone is medium-sized (0.01 to 0.1%). This rearrangement joins TRDV1 to TRDJ1; TRDD3 agrees at 11 bases. Germline V gene data show CDR1 as TSWWSYY and CDR2 as QGS. The V and J ends lost 1 base and 0 bases, in that order; junction bases with no gene match: 31. CDR3 length equals 26 residues. CDR3 protein: CALGEPSSTSSRYWGIGWMYTDKLIF. In nucleotides, the CDR3 is TGTGCTCTTGGGGAACCATCAAGTACCTCCTCTAGGTACTGGGGGATAGGTTGGATGTACACCGATAAACTCATCTTT.

Within the sample, this clone is large. In DNA, the CDR3 is TGTGCCTGTGACCCCTGGGGGATATTAGCCGATAAACTCATCTTT. Its protein product is CACDPWGILADKLIF. V usage is TRDV2 and J usage is TRDJ1, with 10 bases that match TRDD3. The CDR3 totals 15 residues. CDR1 GEAIGNYY and CDR2 EKD come from the germline V gene. V lost 3 bases and J lost 3; bases outside the gene matches: 6.

This clone has just a few counts. The V call is TRDV2, the J call TRDJ3; 12 bases match TRDD3. The ends lost 1 base at V and 0 bases at J; junction bases unmatched: 3. The CDR3 sequence is 19 residues long. CDR1 is GEAIGNYY, CDR2 EKD, per germline. The chain's CDR3 is CACDTLGDTRSWDTRQMFF. In DNA form, the CDR3 reads TGTGCCTGTGACACGCTGGGGGATACGCGCTCCTGGGACACCCGACAGATGTTTTTC.

This clone was counted between two and nine times. Additional DNA sequences in this sample encode the identical CDR3. The V and J genes are TRDV1 and TRDJ1; TRDD3 might be the D (6 bases). Germline V lookup: CDR1 TSWWSYY, CDR2 QGS. V lost 3 bases and J lost 0, with 35 bases in between. The CDR3 is 23 residues long. In nucleotides, the CDR3 is TGTGCTCTTGGGGACCATCCAGTCCTAAGGTTGGACTGGGATGAACCGGACACCGATAAACTCATCTTT. Amino acids: CALGDHPVLRLDWDEPDTDKLIF.

Notes on this clone: The junction and the germline gene differ at one end; a read error may be behind it. This sequence joins TRDV2 and TRDJ1; 9 bases fit TRDD3. Germline CDR1 is GEAIGNYY and CDR2 is EKD. The CDR3 runs to 15 residues. The CDR3 protein is CACDKLGDYTYKLIF. CDR3 nucleotide sequence: TGTGCCTGTGACAAACTGGGGGACTACACCTATAAACTCATCTTT.

The chain combines TRDV3 with TRDJ1; 7 bases agree with TRDD3. V shed 5 bases, J shed 6 bases, and the junction held 12 bases outside the gene matches. The CDR3 covers 13 residues. In germline, CDR1 is TVYSNPD, CDR2 GDNSRS (reference sequence). In nucleotides, the CDR3 is TGTGCCCTCCGAAAGGAGGATACGAATAAACTCATCTTT. Its protein is CALRKEDTNKLIF.

As concerns this clone: This may come from a read error, since a much larger clone is one base off. This specimen includes other DNA sequences encoding the same CDR3. The chain employs TRDV1 and TRDJ1; 10 bases fit TRDD3. Germline assignment: CDR1 TSWWSYY and CDR2 QGS. CDR3 length: 19 amino acids. CDR3 nucleotide sequence: TGTGCCCTTGGGGACCGTACTACGTACTGGGGGATTCGGGCCGATAAACTCATCTTT. Amino acids: CALGDRTTYWGIRADKLIF.

This chain links TRDV2 with TRDJ1; D possibly corresponds to TRDD3 (6 bases). The CDR3 extends over 14 amino acids. Germline V gene data show CDR1 as GEAIGNYY and CDR2 as EKD. Trimming stripped 5 bases from V and 0 bases from J, with 12 bases between. The CDR3 region has the DNA TGTGCCTGTGGCCGGGGGAAAAACACCGATAAACTCATCTTT. Amino acids: CACGRGKNTDKLIF.

Concerning this clone itself: This sequence may be a read error, since a much larger clone differs from it by one base. The gene calls are TRDV1 and TRDJ1; 9 positions match TRDD3. The V gene end was trimmed by 3 bases and the J gene end by 0 bases; junction bases not matched to a gene: 14. Germline CDR1 is TSWWSYY and CDR2 is QGS. The CDR3 length is 19 residues. CDR3 protein: CALGDTCIGDTSYTDKLIF. CDR3 nucleotides: TGTGCTCTTGGGGATACTTGTATCGGGGATACGTCCTACACCGATAAACTCATCTTT.